These T cell receptor beta chains were read from a single sample in a study of blood T cell repertoires in COVID-19. Profiling relied on immunoSEQ multiplex PCR, and the TCRdb table lists in-frame clones only, not all of them. The sample holds a few hundred thousand clones; 70% to 90% are singletons and the top ten take about 3%. Sequenced sample: peripheral blood. The receptors derive from a woman in her twenties or thirties with COVID-19, enrolled during active disease. Both conserved end residues are part of each CDR3. Fields, in order: V gene, D gene, J gene, CDR3 DNA, CDR3 protein. A D gene is named only where the DNA matches it firmly.

V: TRBV3-1/TRBV3-2
D: TRBD2
J: TRBJ2-1
DNA: TGTGCCAGCAGCCAAGATTTGGAGACTAGCGACAATGAGCAGTTCTTC
CDR3: CASSQDLETSDNEQFF

V: TRBV6-6
D: -
J: TRBJ1-1
DNA: TGTGCCAGCACTCAGATTTTGAACACTGAAGCTTTCTTT
CDR3: CASTQILNTEAFF

V: TRBV6-5
D: TRBD1
J: TRBJ1-1
DNA: TGTGCCAGCAGTTTGACAGGGTTCACTGAAGCTTTCTTT
CDR3: CASSLTGFTEAFF

V: TRBV9
D: TRBD1
J: TRBJ2-2
DNA: TGTGCCAGCAGCCGACAGGGATACACCGGGGAGCTGTTTTTT
CDR3: CASSRQGYTGELFF

V: TRBV4-3
D: TRBD2
J: TRBJ2-5
DNA: TGCGCCAGCAGCCAAGATCCCATTGGACTAGCCGGGGGGGAGACCCAGTACTTC
CDR3: CASSQDPIGLAGGETQYF

V: TRBV19
D: -
J: TRBJ1-5
DNA: TGTGCCAGGATACACCGGGACACTGAGGAGGAGAGCAATCAGCCCCAGCATTTT
CDR3: CARIHRDTEEESNQPQHF

V: TRBV20-1
D: -
J: TRBJ2-6
DNA: TGCAGTGCTAGTCACAGGGTAGGCGGGGCCAACGTCCTGACTTTC
CDR3: CSASHRVGGANVLTF

V: TRBV2
D: -
J: TRBJ1-1
DNA: TGTGCCAGCAGTGAAAAACAGGGCGGGAACACTGAAGCTTTCTTT
CDR3: CASSEKQGGNTEAFF

V: TRBV25-1
D: TRBD1
J: TRBJ1-4
DNA: TGTGCCAGCAGTGATCACAGGGGAGGAACTAATGAAAAACTGTTTTTT
CDR3: CASSDHRGGTNEKLFF

V: TRBV10-2
D: -
J: TRBJ2-1
DNA: TGCGCCAGCACCGAAGACGGGTTCTCCTACAATGAGCAGTTCTTC
CDR3: CASTEDGFSYNEQFF

V: TRBV19
D: TRBD2
J: TRBJ2-4
DNA: TGTGCCAGTAGTGGTTGGCGGGGGATGGGCAAAAACATTCAGTACTTC
CDR3: CASSGWRGMGKNIQYF

V: TRBV28
D: TRBD1
J: TRBJ2-7
DNA: TGTGCCAGCAGTTACGATGGGACAGCCTCCTACGAGCAGTACTTC
CDR3: CASSYDGTASYEQYF

V: TRBV7-2
D: -
J: TRBJ2-7
DNA: TGTGCCAGCAGCTTTGTCCCGGCAGGGGAAGGAAACGAGCAGTACTTC
CDR3: CASSFVPAGEGNEQYF

V: TRBV11-2
D: TRBD2
J: TRBJ2-1
DNA: TGTGCCAGCAGCTATAGGACTAGCGGGTCGTACAATGAGCAGTTCTTC
CDR3: CASSYRTSGSYNEQFF

V: TRBV5-8
D: -
J: TRBJ2-1
DNA: TGTGCCAGCAGCGCGAACTGGGGCGCCTACAATGAGCAGTTCTTC
CDR3: CASSANWGAYNEQFF

V: TRBV28
D: -
J: TRBJ1-2
DNA: TGTGCCAGCAGTTTATCCCCAGCGAGTGGCTACACCTTC
CDR3: CASSLSPASGYTF

V: TRBV4-1
D: -
J: TRBJ2-2
DNA: TGCGCCAGCAGCCAAGAGCGGGCCAGGAACACCGGGGAGCTGTTTTTT
CDR3: CASSQERARNTGELFF

V: TRBV18
D: -
J: TRBJ1-5
DNA: TGTGCCAGCTCACCCCAGAGGGCCGTGGATCAGCCCCAGCATTTT
CDR3: CASSPQRAVDQPQHF

V: TRBV6-2/TRBV6-3
D: TRBD1
J: TRBJ2-3
DNA: TGTGCCAGCAGCCGTGGACAGGGTCTCTCTAGCACAGATACGCAGTATTTT
CDR3: CASSRGQGLSSTDTQYF

V: TRBV6-5
D: -
J: TRBJ2-1
DNA: TGTGCCAGCAGATTTGACCTAGCGTCGTACAATGAGCAGTTCTTC
CDR3: CASRFDLASYNEQFF

V: TRBV4-3
D: -
J: TRBJ2-2
DNA: TGCGCCAGCAGCCAAGATGGAGTAAGCGGGGAGCTGTTTTTT
CDR3: CASSQDGVSGELFF

V: TRBV7-9
D: -
J: TRBJ1-1
DNA: TGTGCCAGCAGCCGACCGATCTCCGGGACTGAAGCTTTCTTT
CDR3: CASSRPISGTEAFF

V: TRBV6-2/TRBV6-3
D: -
J: TRBJ2-7
DNA: TGTGCCAGCAGTTCCCCCCTAAGTTCCCCAGGGGACGAGCAGTACTTC
CDR3: CASSSPLSSPGDEQYF

V: TRBV10-3
D: TRBD2
J: TRBJ2-5
DNA: TGTGCCATCAGAACTAGCGGGGGGGCCGGGGAGACCCAGTACTTC
CDR3: CAIRTSGGAGETQYF